This TCR beta chain was captured in a study of blood T cell repertoires in COVID-19. At the level of the study: Some COVID-19 samples were acute and others convalescent; all came from the United States, Italy and Spain. Sample material is recorded as cDNA or gDNA derived from T cells, B-cell-depleted T cells, or PBMCs.

This CDR3 is 13 amino acids long. The germline V and J ends were trimmed by 0 bases and 6 bases, with 9 bases remaining between them. The germline gives CDR1 SGHTA, CDR2 FQGTGA. Original methodology: Scientists estimated how many nucleated cells there were by amplifying reference gene primers. Profiled with immunoSEQ multiplex PCR; TCRdb holds only in-frame clones, not every one. V and J calls and clone size follow that table, whereas D and trimming were derived from the DNA. Here the sample spans around 370,000 clones, 90% being singletons. This clone was counted a single time. Material for sequencing was peripheral blood. This receptor was identified in a man between 18 and 29 years old with active or convalescent COVID-19. The J gene is TRBJ2-7, the V gene TRBV7-3; no definite D call. As DNA, the CDR3 is TGTGCCAGCAGCTTAACGTCTTACAGCGAGCAGTACTTC. Its translation is CASSLTSYSEQYF.